This TCR beta chain emerged from a study of OX40 agonist ivuxolimab in advanced cancers. Study-level information: A diagnosis of hepatocellular carcinoma, melanoma, renal cell or head and neck cancer was present in dose-escalation patients. The mean age was roughly 60 years, ranging from roughly 23 to 80, with around four fifths of participants male. There were three patients with partial responses, one having hepatocellular carcinoma and two cutaneous melanoma.

Points on this clone: Its antigen is not identified.

Clones were read by immunoSEQ multiplex PCR, and TCRdb kept only the in-frame ones, dropping some. The top ten clones hold 1.5% to 2% of a sample with approximately 100,000 clones, about nine tenths of them seen once. Study-level points and caveats: Partial responders receiving 0.1-3.0 mg/kg showed among the lowest clonal expansion.

The clonotype comes from an adult with an advanced solid tumor such as melanoma, head and neck, liver or kidney cancer. This specimen was CD4+ or CD8+ T cells sorted from blood, taken in a trial of the OX40 agonist ivuxolimab.

The CDR3 nucleotides are TGCAGCGCCCGGGACAGGGGAGGATATGGCTACACCTTC. Translating it yields CSARDRGGYGYTF. The rearrangement links TRBV29-1 to TRBJ1-2, with TRBD1 matching over 10 bases. This CDR3 region has 13 residues. The J segment lost 5 bases and the V segment lost 7 bases, leaving 7 bases of the junction unmatched. Germline V gene sequence: CDR1 SQVTM, CDR2 ANQGSEA.